The T cell receptor beta chain under discussion was sequenced for a study of blood T cell repertoires in COVID-19. Whole-study context: Sites in the United States, Italy and Spain provided acute and convalescent COVID-19 samples.

This CDR3 comprises 17 residues. Per the germline V gene, CDR1 is SGHRS and CDR2 is YFSETQ. V lost 0 bases to trimming and J lost 0 bases, with 15 bases between them. Adults between roughly 18 and 89 years of age took part from 24 US areas. Cohorts were determined from participant-reported clinical history. Repertoires were generated with immunoSEQ multiplex PCR, while TCRdb's copy carries only in-frame clones and drops some. The sample contains roughly 240,000 clones, roughly 90% of which appear only once. Source material: PBMCs or T cells enriched from blood (not recorded which). J is TRBJ1-1 and V is TRBV5-1; D is unclear. The clonotype comes from a woman aged 25 to 39 with acute COVID-19. CDR3 sequence: CASSLGPHLDMNTEAFF. The DNA of the CDR3 is TGCGCCAGCAGCTTGGGACCCCACTTAGACATGAACACTGAAGCTTTCTTT.